The sequence of this T cell receptor (beta chain) was determined in a study of blood T cell repertoires in COVID-19. Germline V gives CDR1 SGHVS, CDR2 FQNEAQ. Trimming took 3 bases from V and 0 from J; bases not matched to a gene: 13. This CDR3 is 19 amino acids long. Clones were read by immunoSEQ multiplex PCR, and TCRdb kept only the in-frame ones, dropping some. This sample has around 86,000 clones, with around 84% found just once. The chain has TRBV7-8 and TRBJ2-7; 11 bases are a match to TRBD2. The sample was peripheral blood. This TCR was sampled from a man older than 75 with acute or convalescent COVID-19. In nucleotides, the CDR3 is TGTGCCAGCAGCTTTACTCGTTCTCGACTAGCGGGGAGCTCCTACGAGCAGTACTTC. Protein: CASSFTRSRLAGSSYEQYF.